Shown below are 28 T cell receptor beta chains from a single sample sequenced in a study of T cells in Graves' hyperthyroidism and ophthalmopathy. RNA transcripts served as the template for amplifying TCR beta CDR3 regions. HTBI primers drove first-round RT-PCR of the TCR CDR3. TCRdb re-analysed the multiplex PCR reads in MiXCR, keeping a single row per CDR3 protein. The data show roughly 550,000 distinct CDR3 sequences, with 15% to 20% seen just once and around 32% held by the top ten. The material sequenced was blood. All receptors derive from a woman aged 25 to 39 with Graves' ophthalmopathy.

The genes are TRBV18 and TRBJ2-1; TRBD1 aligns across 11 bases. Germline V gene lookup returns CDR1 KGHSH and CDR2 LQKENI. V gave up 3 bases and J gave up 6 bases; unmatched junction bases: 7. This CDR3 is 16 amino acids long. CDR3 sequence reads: CASSPKGTGGANEQFF. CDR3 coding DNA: TGTGCCAGCTCACCTAAGGGGACAGGGGGGGCCAATGAGCAGTTCTTC. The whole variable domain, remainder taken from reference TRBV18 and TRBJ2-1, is NAGVMQNPRHLVRRRGQEARLRCSPMKGHSHVYWYRQLPEEGLKFMVYLQKENIIDESGMPKERFSAEFPKEGPSILRIQQVVRGDSAAYFCASSPKGTGGANEQFFGPGTRLTVL.

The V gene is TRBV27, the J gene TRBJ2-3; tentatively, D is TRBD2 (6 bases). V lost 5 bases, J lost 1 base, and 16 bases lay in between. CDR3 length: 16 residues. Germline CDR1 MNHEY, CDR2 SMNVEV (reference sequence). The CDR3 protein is CASSRIQGGGTDTQYF. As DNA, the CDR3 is TGTGCCAGCAGTCGAATTCAGGGAGGTGGCACAGATACGCAGTATTTT.

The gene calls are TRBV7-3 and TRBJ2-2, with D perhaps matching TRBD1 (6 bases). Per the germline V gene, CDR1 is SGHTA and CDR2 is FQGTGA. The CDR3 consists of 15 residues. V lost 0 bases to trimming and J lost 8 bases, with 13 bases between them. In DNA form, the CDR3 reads TGTGCCAGCAGCTTAACCGTGGCAGGGGCTGGGGAGCTGTTTTTT. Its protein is CASSLTVAGAGELFF.

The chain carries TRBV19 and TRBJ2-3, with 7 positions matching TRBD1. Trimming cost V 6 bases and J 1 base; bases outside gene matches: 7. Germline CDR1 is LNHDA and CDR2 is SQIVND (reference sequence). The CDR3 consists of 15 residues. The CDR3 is CASRPQGEGTDTQYF. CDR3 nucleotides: TGTGCCAGTAGGCCCCAGGGGGAAGGCACAGATACGCAGTATTTT.

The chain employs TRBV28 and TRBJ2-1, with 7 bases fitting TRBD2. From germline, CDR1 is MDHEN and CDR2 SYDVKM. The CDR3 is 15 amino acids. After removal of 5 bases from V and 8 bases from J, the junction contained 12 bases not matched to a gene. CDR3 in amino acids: CASSDPLANLYEQFF. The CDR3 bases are TGTGCCAGCAGTGACCCACTAGCGAACCTCTATGAGCAGTTCTTC.

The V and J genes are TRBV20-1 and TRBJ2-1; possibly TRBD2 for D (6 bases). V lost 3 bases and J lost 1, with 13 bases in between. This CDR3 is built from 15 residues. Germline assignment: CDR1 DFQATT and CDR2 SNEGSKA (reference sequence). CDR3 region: CSASGRRGSYNEQFF. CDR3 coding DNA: TGCAGTGCTAGCGGGAGAAGAGGGTCCTACAATGAGCAGTTCTTC.

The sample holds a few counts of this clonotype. The CDR3: CASSYRVGVTEAFF. CDR3 sequence (DNA): TGTGCCAGCAGTTACAGGGTCGGAGTAACTGAAGCTTTCTTT. V usage is TRBV6-5 and J usage is TRBJ1-1; no reliable D call. CDR1 is MNHEY and CDR2 is SVGAGI in the germline V gene. CDR3 size: 14 residues. Trimming removed 2 bases at V and 5 bases at J, with 12 bases between.

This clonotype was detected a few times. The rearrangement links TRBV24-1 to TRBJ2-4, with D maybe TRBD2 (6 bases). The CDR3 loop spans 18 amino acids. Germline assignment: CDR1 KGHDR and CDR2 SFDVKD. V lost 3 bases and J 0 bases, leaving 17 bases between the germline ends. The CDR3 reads CATSDPERTKIAKNIQYF. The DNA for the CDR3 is TGTGCCACCAGTGATCCAGAACGGACTAAGATAGCCAAAAACATTCAGTACTTC.

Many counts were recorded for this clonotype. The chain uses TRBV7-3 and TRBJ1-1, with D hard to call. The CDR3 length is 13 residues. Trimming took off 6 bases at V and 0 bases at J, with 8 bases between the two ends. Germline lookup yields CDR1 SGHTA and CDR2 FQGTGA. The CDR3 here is CASSLQMNTEAFF. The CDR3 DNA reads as TGTGCCAGCAGTCTCCAGATGAACACTGAAGCTTTCTTT.

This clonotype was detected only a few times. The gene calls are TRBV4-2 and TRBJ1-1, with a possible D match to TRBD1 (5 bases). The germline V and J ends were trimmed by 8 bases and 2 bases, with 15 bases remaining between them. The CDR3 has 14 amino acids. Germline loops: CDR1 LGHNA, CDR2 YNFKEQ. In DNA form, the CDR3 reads TGTGCCAGCGGAGGGGAGAGGCGTAACACTGAAGCTTTCTTT. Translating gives CASGGERRNTEAFF.

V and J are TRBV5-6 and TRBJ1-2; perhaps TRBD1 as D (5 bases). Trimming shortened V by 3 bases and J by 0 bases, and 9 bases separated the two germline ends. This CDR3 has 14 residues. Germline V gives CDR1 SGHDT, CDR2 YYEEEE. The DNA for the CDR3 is TGTGCCAGCAGCTCGGACACTTCTAACTATGGCTACACCTTC. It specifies CASSSDTSNYGYTF. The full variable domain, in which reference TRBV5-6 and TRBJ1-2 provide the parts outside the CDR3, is DAGVTQSPTHLIKTRGQQVTLRCSPKSGHDTVSWYQQALGQGPQFIFQYYEEEERQRGNFPDRFSGHQFPNYSSELNVNALLLGDSALYLCASSSDTSNYGYTFGSGTRLTVV.

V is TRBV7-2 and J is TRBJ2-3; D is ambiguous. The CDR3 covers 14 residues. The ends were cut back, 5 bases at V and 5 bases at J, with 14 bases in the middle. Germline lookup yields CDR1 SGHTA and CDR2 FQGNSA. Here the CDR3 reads CASSLLPFGDTQYF. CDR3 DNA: TGTGCCAGCAGCCTCCTCCCCTTCGGAGATACGCAGTATTTT.

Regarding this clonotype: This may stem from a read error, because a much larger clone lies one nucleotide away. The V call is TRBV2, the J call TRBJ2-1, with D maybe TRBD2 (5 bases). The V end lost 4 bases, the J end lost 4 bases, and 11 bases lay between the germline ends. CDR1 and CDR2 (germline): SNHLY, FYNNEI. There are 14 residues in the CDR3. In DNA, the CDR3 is TGTGCCAGCAGTGGAGCGCGAGGGTACAATGAGCAGTTCTTC. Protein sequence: CASSGARGYNEQFF.

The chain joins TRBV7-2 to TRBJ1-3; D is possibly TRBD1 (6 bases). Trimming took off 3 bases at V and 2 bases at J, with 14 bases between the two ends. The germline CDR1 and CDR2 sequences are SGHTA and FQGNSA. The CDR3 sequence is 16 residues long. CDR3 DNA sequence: TGTGCCAGCAGCTTCGTCGGACAGCCCGCTGGAAACACCATATATTTT. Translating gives CASSFVGQPAGNTIYF.

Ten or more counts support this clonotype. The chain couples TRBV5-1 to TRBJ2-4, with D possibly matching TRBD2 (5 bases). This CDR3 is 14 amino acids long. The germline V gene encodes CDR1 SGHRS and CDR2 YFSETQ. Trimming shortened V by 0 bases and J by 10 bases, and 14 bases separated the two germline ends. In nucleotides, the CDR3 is TGCGCCAGCAGCTTGGATGAGGGAAGAGGTATTCAGTACTTC. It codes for CASSLDEGRGIQYF.

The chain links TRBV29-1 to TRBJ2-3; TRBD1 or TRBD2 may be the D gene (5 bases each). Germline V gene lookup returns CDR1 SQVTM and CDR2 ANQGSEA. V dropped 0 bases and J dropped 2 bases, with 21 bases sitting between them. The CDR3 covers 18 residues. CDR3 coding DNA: TGCAGCGTTGAAGACTTTCCTGGGGCGGGCTCTACCACAGATACGCAGTATTTT. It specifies CSVEDFPGAGSTTDTQYF.

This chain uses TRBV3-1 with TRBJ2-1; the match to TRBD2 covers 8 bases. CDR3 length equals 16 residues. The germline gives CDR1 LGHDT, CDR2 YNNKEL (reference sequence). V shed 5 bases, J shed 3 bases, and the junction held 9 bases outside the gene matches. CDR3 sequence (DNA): TGTGCCAGCAGCGAGGAGATAGCGGGAAACTACAATGAGCAGTTCTTC. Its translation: CASSEEIAGNYNEQFF.

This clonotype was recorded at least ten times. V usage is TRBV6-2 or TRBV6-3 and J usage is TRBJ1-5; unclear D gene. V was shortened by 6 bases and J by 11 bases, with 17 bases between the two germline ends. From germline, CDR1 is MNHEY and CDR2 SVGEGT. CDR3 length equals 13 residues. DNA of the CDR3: TGTGCCAGCAGCCTCGCGTCCGGGATAGCCCAGCATTTT. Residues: CASSLASGIAQHF.

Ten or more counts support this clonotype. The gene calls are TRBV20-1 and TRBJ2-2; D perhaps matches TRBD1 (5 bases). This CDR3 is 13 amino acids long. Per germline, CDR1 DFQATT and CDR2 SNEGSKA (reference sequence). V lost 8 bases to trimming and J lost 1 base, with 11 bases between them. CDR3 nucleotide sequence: TGCAGTCTTGACAGAATGAACACCGGGGAGCTGTTTTTT. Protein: CSLDRMNTGELFF.

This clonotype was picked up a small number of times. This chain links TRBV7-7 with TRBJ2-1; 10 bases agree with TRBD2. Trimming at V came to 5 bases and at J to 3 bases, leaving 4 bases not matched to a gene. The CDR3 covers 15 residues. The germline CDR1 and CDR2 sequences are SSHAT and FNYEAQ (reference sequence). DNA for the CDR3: TGTGCCAGCAGCCACCTAGCGGGAGTCTACAATGAGCAGTTCTTC. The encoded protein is CASSHLAGVYNEQFF.

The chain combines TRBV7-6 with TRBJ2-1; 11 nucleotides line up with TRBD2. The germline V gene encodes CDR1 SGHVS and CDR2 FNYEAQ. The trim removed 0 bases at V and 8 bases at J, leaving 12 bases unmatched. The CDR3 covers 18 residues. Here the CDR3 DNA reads TGTGCCAGCAGCTTAGCCCATAGCGGGAGGGCTCAGCGCGATGAGCAGTTCTTC. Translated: CASSLAHSGRAQRDEQFF.

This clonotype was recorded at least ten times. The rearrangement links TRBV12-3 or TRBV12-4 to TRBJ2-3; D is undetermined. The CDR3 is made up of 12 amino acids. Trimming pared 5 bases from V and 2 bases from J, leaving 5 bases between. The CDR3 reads CASSLNTDTQYF. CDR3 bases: TGTGCCAGCAGTCTGAACACAGATACGCAGTATTTT.

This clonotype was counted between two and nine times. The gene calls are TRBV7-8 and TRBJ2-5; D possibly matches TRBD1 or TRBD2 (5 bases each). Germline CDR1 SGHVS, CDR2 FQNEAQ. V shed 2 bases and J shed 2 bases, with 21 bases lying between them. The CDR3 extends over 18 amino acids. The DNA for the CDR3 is TGTGCCAGCAGCTTACCATCGGGGCCGAACAGGTTGCAAGAGACCCAGTACTTC. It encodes CASSLPSGPNRLQETQYF. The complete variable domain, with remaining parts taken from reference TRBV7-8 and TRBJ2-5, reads GAGVSQSPRYKVAKRGQDVALRCDPISGHVSLFWYQQALGQGPEFLTYFQNEAQLDKSGLPSDRFFAERPEGSVSTLKIQRTQQEDSAVYLCASSLPSGPNRLQETQYFGPGTRLLVL.

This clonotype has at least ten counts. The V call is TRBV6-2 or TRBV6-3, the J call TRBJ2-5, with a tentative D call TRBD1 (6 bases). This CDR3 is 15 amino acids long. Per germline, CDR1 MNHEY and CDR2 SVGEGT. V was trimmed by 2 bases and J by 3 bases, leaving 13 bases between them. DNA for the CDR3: TGTGCCAGCAGTTACCCCGGGGACAAGAAAGAGACCCAGTACTTC. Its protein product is CASSYPGDKKETQYF.

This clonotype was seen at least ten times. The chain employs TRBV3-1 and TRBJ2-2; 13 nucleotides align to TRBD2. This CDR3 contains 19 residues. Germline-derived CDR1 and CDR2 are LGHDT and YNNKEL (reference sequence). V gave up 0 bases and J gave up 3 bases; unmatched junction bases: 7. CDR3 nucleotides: TGTGCCAGCAGCCAAGATCCCCCCGGACTAGCGGGAGACACCGGGGAGCTGTTTTTT. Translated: CASSQDPPGLAGDTGELFF.

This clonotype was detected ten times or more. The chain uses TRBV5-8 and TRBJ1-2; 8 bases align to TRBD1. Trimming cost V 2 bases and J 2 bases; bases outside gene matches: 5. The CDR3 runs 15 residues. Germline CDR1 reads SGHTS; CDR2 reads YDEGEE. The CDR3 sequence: CASSLPGQENYGYTF. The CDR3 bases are TGTGCCAGCAGCTTACCGGGACAGGAGAACTATGGCTACACCTTC. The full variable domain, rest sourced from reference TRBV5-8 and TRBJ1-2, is EAGVTQSPTHLIKTRGQQATLRCSPISGHTSVYWYQQALGLGLQFLLWYDEGEERNRGNFPPRFSGRQFPNYSSELNVNALELEDSALYLCASSLPGQENYGYTFGSGTRLTVV.

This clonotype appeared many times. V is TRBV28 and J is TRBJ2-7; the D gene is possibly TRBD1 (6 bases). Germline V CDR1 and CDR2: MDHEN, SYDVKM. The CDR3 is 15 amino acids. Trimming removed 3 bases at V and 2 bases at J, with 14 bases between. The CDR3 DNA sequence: TGTGCCAGCAGTTTTCGAGACAGGACAACCTACGAGCAGTACTTC. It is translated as CASSFRDRTTYEQYF.

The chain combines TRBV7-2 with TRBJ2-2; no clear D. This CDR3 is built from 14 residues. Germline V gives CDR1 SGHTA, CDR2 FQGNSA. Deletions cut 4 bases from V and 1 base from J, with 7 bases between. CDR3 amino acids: CASSSCQNTGELFF. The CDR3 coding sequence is TGTGCCAGCAGCTCGTGCCAGAACACCGGGGAGCTGTTTTTT.